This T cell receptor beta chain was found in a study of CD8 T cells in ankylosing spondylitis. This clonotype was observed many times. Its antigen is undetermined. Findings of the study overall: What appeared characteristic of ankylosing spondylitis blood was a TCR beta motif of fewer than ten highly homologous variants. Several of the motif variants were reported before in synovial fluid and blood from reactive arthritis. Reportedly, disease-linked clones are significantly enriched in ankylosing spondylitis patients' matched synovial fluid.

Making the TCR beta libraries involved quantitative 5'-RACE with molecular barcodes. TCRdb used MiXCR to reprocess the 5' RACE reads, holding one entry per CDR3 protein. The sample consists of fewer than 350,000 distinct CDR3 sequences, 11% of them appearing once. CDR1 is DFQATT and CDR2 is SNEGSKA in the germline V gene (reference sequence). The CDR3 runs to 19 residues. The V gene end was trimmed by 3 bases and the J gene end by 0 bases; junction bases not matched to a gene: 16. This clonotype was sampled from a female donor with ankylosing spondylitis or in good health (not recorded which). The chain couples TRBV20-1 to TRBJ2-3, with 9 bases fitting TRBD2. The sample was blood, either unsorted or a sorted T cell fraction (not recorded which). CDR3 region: CSARPPLAGSFSSTDTQYF. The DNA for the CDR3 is TGCAGTGCTAGGCCCCCCCTAGCGGGGTCCTTTTCTAGCACAGATACGCAGTATTTT.